The clone carrying this T cell receptor beta chain occurred a few times. Its specificity is not known. These data are taken from a study of T cells in Graves' hyperthyroidism and ophthalmopathy. The study's findings and limits: Among thyroid clonotypes expanded above 0.001, most also appeared in blood. Classification by a 13 V-J model distinguished ophthalmopathy from stable hyperthyroidism.

RNA transcripts served as the template for amplifying TCR beta CDR3 regions. The study used the HTBI primer set for a first-round RT-PCR of the TCR CDR3. One entry per CDR3 protein results from TCRdb running MiXCR on the multiplex PCR reads. The table shows about 370,000 distinct CDR3 sequences, with roughly 15% occurring only once. The source material was blood. The receptor comes from a woman in her fifties or sixties with Graves' ophthalmopathy.

The CDR3 protein is CASSYSSKGPSGEKLFF. CDR3 DNA: TGTGCCAGCAGTTACTCTTCGAAGGGACCCAGCGGCGAAAAACTGTTTTTT. The genes are TRBV6-5 and TRBJ1-4; the D gene is possibly TRBD1 (5 bases). The CDR3 is 17 residues long. Trimming shortened V by 0 bases and J by 8 bases, and 19 bases separated the two germline ends. Germline CDR1 MNHEY, CDR2 SVGAGI.